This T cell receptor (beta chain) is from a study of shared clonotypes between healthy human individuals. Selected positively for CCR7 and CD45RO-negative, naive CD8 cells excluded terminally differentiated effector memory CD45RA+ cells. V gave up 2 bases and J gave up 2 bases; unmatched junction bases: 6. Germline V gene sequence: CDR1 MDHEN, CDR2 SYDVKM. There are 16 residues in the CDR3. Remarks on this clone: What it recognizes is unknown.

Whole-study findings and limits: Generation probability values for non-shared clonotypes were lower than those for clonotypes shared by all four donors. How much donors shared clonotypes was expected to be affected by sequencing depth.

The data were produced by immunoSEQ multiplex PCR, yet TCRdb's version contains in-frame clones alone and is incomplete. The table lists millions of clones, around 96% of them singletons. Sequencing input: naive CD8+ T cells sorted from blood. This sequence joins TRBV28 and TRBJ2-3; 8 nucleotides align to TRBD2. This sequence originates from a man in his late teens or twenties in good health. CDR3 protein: CASSLTAGEYTDTQYF. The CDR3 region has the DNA TGTGCCAGCAGTTTAACAGCGGGGGAATACACAGATACGCAGTATTTT. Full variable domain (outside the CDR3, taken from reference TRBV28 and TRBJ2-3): DVKVTQSSRYLVKRTGEKVFLECVQDMDHENMFWYRQDPGLGLRLIYFSYDVKMKEKGDIPEGYSVSREKKERFSLILESASTNQTSMYLCASSLTAGEYTDTQYFGPGTRLTVL.